These 10 T cell receptor beta chains came from one sample sequenced in a study of blood T cell repertoires in COVID-19. Produced via immunoSEQ multiplex PCR; TCRdb's table is partial and in-frame only. Of 150,000 to 200,000 clones in the sample, about 89% were seen once. Sequenced sample: peripheral blood. The receptors here all came from a man aged 65-85 years with acute or convalescent COVID-19.

This clone occurred once. This chain uses TRBV10-3 with TRBJ1-2; 9 positions match TRBD1. The CDR3 loop spans 15 amino acids. V lost 4 bases, J lost 5 bases, and 8 bases stayed unmatched. Germline-derived CDR1 and CDR2 are ENHRY and SYGVKD. The CDR3 nucleotides read TGTGCCATCAGTGGAACCCGGACAGGGGAATATGGCTACACCTTC. Its protein product is CAISGTRTGEYGYTF.

In nucleotides, the CDR3 is TGTGCCAGCAGTGAATTGGTCGGGACAGGGGGAGAAAAACTGTTTTTT. Its protein is CASSELVGTGGEKLFF. The chain has TRBV6-1 and TRBJ1-4; 11 bases align to TRBD1. The CDR3 loop spans 16 amino acids. V lost 2 bases and J lost 8; bases outside the gene matches: 7. Germline-derived CDR1 and CDR2 are MNHNS and SASEGT.

DNA for the CDR3: TGCGCCAGCAGCCAGCGGGGGGACAGACAAGAGACCCAGTACTTC. Translated: CASSQRGDRQETQYF. This sequence joins TRBV4-3 and TRBJ2-5; tentative D call: TRBD2 (8 bases). V shed 3 bases and J shed 2 bases, with 13 bases lying between them. The CDR3 extends over 15 amino acids. Germline assignment: CDR1 LGHNA and CDR2 YSLEER.

The chain links TRBV5-1 to TRBJ1-3, with D tentatively TRBD1 (5 bases). In germline, CDR1 is SGHRS, CDR2 YFSETQ. The CDR3 is made up of 14 amino acids. V gave up 6 bases and J gave up 3 bases, with 13 bases separating them. The CDR3 reads CASTTGGGGNTIYF. CDR3 nucleotide sequence: TGCGCCAGCACCACCGGGGGAGGTGGAAACACCATATATTTT.

The chain combines TRBV18 with TRBJ2-5, with 9 bases fitting TRBD2. From germline, CDR1 is KGHSH and CDR2 LQKENI. V trimming: 3 bases; J trimming: 3 bases; junction bases outside the gene matches: 2. The CDR3 runs to 14 residues. This CDR3 is CASSPRGGEETQYF. The CDR3 DNA reads TGTGCCAGCTCACCGCGGGGGGGCGAAGAGACCCAGTACTTC.

The V and J genes are TRBV21-1 and TRBJ1-5. TRBV21-1 is termed a pseudogene. The CDR3 runs 15 residues. CDR3 loop: CAPRGVNYSNQPQHF. DNA for the CDR3: TGTGCCCCCCGCGGGGTAAATTATAGCAATCAGCCCCAGCATTTT.

In its sample, this clone was seen a few times. V gene TRBV24-1 combines with J gene TRBJ1-4; 7 bases line up with TRBD1. Trimming took 4 bases from V and 7 from J; bases not matched to a gene: 8. This CDR3 spans 15 amino acids. Germline V gives CDR1 KGHDR, CDR2 SFDVKD. The CDR3 DNA reads TGTGCCACCAGTGACCCGCGGGACAGTGGTGAAAAACTGTTTTTT. This gives the protein CATSDPRDSGEKLFF.

The count of this clone is one. The CDR3 DNA is TGTGCCAGCAGCTCAGAAAATCAGGGGCAGCCAACCCTCCACTTT. Encoded protein: CASSSENQGQPTLHF. The genes are TRBV11-2 and TRBJ1-6; D is possibly TRBD1 (6 bases). Deletions cut 4 bases from V and 14 bases from J, with 21 bases between. The CDR3 sequence is 15 residues long. Germline lookup yields CDR1 SGHAT and CDR2 FQNNGV.

The V gene is TRBV5-1, the J gene TRBJ2-5, with 8 bases aligning to TRBD1. Losses at the gene ends were 4 bases for V and 5 bases for J; bases not matched to a gene: 7. Germline values: CDR1 SGHRS, CDR2 YFSETQ. The CDR3 runs 14 residues. This CDR3 reads CASSPTGAWETQYF. The CDR3 DNA is TGCGCCAGCAGCCCGACAGGGGCTTGGGAGACCCAGTACTTC.

This sequence joins TRBV12-3 or TRBV12-4 and TRBJ1-2; tentative D call: TRBD1 (6 bases). CDR3 length: 12 amino acids. V was clipped by 11 bases and J by 5 bases, with 15 bases between them. The DNA of the CDR3 is TGTGCCGTCAGGGGCCGAGGGTATGGCTACACCTTC. Its translation is CAVRGRGYGYTF.